Listed here are 2 T cell receptor beta chains from one sample, sequenced in a study of cytomegalovirus exposure and HLA in healthy donors. 13 Jbeta primers and 60 Vbeta primers were used for the PCR. The table came from immunoSEQ multiplex PCR; TCRdb's copy has only in-frame clones and leaves some out. Here the sample spans tens of thousands of clones, 65% to 80% being singletons. Sequencing was done on a sample of PBMCs. These receptors were obtained from a man aged 25 to 45 in good health and CMV-seronegative.

This clone occurred a few times. The chain recombines TRBV6-1 with TRBJ1-2; D is ambiguous. The germline CDR1 and CDR2 sequences are MNHNS and SASEGT. Trimming removed 2 bases from V and 1 base from J, with 8 bases in between. This CDR3 spans 14 amino acids. CDR3 protein: CASSEFQVNYGYTF. DNA for the CDR3: TGTGCCAGCAGTGAATTCCAGGTTAACTATGGCTACACCTTC.

This sequence joins TRBV7-9 and TRBJ2-7, with D possibly being TRBD1 (5 bases). Germline assignment: CDR1 SEHNR and CDR2 FQNEAQ (reference sequence). This CDR3 region has 15 residues. The germline V and J ends were trimmed by 7 bases and 6 bases, with 22 bases remaining between them. DNA for the CDR3: TGTGCCAGCATCTCCATTCGGACATACCCCTGCGAGCAGTACTTC. Its translation is CASISIRTYPCEQYF.